This T cell receptor (beta chain) emerged from a study of response to subunit inactivated influenza vaccine. TCRdb re-called the RT-PCR reads with MiXCR, one entry per CDR3 protein. Altogether about 800,000 distinct CDR3 sequences are present, approximately 22% being singletons, with the ten largest covering approximately 10%. The study, taken as a whole, reports: Each seasonal influenza vaccination, the authors suggested, recruits few new T cells.

About this clonotype itself: Its antigen is unknown.

Sequenced material: PBMCs from blood, taken around 5 days after vaccination. This clonotype was obtained from a man between 50 and 59 years old who received an inactivated influenza vaccine.

The CDR3 DNA reads as TGCAGCGTTGAACGAACGGCTTCGGGCGAGCAGTACTTC. Amino acids: CSVERTASGEQYF. J is TRBJ2-7 and V is TRBV29-1; D gene unclear. CDR3 length equals 13 residues. Germline V gene lookup returns CDR1 SQVTM and CDR2 ANQGSEA. V lost 2 bases, J lost 6 bases, and 14 bases lay in between.